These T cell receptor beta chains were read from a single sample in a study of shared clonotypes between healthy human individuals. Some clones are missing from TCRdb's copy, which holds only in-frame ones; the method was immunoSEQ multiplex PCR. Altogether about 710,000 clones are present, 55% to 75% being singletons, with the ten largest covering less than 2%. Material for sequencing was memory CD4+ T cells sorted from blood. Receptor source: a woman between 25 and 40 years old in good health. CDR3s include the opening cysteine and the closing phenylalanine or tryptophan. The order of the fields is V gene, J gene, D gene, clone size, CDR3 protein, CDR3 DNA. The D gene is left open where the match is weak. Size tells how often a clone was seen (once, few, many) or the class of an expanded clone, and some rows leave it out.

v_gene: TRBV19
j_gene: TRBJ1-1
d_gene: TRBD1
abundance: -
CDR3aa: CASRAGGSGDTEAFF
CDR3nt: TGTGCCAGTAGGGCAGGGGGTTCAGGCGACACTGAAGCTTTCTTT

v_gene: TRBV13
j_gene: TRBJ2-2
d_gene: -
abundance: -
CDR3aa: CASSLVLKITGGTGELFF
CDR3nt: TGTGCCAGCAGCTTAGTTTTAAAAATCACAGGAGGGACCGGGGAGCTGTTTTTT

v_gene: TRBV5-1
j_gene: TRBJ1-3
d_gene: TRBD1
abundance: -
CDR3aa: CASSLPLTGQGNTIYF
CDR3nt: TGCGCCAGCAGCCTACCGCTGACAGGGCAAGGAAACACCATATATTTT

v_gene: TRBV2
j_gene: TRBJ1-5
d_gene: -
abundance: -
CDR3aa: CASSAIGTRGSNQPQHF
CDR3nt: TGTGCCAGCAGCGCGATTGGGACTCGAGGGAGCAATCAGCCCCAGCATTTT

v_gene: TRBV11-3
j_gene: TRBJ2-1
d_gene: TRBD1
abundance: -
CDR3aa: CASSLGQGAWDEQFF
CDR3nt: TGTGCCAGCAGCTTAGGACAGGGGGCATGGGATGAGCAGTTCTTC

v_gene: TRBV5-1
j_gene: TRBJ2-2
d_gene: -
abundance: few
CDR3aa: CASSPGTKGTGELFF
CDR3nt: TGCGCCAGCAGCCCCGGGACAAAGGGGACCGGGGAGCTGTTTTTT

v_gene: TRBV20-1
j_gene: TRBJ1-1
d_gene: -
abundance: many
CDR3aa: CSADKDTEAFF
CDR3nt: TGCAGTGCTGATAAGGACACTGAAGCTTTCTTT

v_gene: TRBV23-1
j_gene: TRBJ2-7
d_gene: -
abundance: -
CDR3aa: CASKLGVRDHTYEQYF
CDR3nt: TGCGCCAGCAAGCTCGGTGTTAGGGACCACACCTACGAGCAGTACTTC

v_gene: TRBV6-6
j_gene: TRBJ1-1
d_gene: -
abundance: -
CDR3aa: CASSYPTANTEAFF
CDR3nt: TGTGCCAGCAGTTACCCGACAGCGAACACTGAAGCTTTCTTT

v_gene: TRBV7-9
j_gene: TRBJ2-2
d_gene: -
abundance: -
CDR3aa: CASSRQRDTGELFF
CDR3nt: TGTGCCAGCAGCAGACAGCGAGACACCGGGGAGCTGTTTTTT

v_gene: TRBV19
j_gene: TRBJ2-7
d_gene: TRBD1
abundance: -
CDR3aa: CASSMGQGVREQYF
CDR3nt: TGTGCCAGTAGTATGGGACAGGGGGTGCGCGAGCAGTACTTC

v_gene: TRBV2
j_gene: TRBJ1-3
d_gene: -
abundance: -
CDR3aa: CASRYSHSGNTIYF
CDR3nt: TGTGCCAGCCGCTATTCCCACTCTGGAAACACCATATATTTT

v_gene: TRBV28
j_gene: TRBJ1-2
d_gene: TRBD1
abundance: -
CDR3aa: CASSLGTGTGDYGYTF
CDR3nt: TGTGCCAGCAGTTTAGGGACCGGGACAGGGGACTATGGCTACACCTTC

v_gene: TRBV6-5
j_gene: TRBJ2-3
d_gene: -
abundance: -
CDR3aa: CASSSSVDGTQYF
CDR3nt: TGTGCCAGCAGTTCGTCAGTGGACGGTACGCAGTATTTT

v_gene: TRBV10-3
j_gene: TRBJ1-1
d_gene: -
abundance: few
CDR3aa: CAISESERQLNTEAFF
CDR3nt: TGTGCCATCAGTGAGTCAGAACGACAGCTGAACACTGAAGCTTTCTTT

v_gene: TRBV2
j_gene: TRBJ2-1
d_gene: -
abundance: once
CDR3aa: CASSLQGRYNEQFF
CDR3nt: TGTGCCAGCAGTCTACAGGGGAGGTACAATGAGCAGTTCTTC

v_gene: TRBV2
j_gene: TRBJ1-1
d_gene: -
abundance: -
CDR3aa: CASSDFGATSEAFF
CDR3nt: TGTGCCAGCAGTGATTTTGGCGCTACCTCTGAAGCTTTCTTT

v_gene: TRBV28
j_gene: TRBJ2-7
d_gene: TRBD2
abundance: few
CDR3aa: CASSSASGRRQYF
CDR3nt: TGTGCCAGCAGTTCTGCTAGCGGGAGGAGGCAGTACTTC

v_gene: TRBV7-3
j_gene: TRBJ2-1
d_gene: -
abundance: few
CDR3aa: CASSLDSGVGGYNEQFF
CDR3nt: TGTGCCAGCAGCTTGGATTCGGGAGTAGGTGGGTACAATGAGCAGTTCTTC

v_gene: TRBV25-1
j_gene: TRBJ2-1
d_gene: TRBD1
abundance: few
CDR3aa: CASRTGGRGEQFF
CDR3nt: TGTGCCTCCAGGACAGGGGGCAGGGGTGAGCAGTTCTTC

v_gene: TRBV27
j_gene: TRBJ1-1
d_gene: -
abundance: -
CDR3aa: CASSLLSRDTEAFF
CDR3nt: TGTGCCAGCAGTTTATTAAGCCGGGACACTGAAGCTTTCTTT

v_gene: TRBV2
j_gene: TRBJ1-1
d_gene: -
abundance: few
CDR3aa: CASSDLGNTEAFF
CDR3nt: TGTGCCAGCAGTGATCTCGGGAACACTGAAGCTTTCTTT